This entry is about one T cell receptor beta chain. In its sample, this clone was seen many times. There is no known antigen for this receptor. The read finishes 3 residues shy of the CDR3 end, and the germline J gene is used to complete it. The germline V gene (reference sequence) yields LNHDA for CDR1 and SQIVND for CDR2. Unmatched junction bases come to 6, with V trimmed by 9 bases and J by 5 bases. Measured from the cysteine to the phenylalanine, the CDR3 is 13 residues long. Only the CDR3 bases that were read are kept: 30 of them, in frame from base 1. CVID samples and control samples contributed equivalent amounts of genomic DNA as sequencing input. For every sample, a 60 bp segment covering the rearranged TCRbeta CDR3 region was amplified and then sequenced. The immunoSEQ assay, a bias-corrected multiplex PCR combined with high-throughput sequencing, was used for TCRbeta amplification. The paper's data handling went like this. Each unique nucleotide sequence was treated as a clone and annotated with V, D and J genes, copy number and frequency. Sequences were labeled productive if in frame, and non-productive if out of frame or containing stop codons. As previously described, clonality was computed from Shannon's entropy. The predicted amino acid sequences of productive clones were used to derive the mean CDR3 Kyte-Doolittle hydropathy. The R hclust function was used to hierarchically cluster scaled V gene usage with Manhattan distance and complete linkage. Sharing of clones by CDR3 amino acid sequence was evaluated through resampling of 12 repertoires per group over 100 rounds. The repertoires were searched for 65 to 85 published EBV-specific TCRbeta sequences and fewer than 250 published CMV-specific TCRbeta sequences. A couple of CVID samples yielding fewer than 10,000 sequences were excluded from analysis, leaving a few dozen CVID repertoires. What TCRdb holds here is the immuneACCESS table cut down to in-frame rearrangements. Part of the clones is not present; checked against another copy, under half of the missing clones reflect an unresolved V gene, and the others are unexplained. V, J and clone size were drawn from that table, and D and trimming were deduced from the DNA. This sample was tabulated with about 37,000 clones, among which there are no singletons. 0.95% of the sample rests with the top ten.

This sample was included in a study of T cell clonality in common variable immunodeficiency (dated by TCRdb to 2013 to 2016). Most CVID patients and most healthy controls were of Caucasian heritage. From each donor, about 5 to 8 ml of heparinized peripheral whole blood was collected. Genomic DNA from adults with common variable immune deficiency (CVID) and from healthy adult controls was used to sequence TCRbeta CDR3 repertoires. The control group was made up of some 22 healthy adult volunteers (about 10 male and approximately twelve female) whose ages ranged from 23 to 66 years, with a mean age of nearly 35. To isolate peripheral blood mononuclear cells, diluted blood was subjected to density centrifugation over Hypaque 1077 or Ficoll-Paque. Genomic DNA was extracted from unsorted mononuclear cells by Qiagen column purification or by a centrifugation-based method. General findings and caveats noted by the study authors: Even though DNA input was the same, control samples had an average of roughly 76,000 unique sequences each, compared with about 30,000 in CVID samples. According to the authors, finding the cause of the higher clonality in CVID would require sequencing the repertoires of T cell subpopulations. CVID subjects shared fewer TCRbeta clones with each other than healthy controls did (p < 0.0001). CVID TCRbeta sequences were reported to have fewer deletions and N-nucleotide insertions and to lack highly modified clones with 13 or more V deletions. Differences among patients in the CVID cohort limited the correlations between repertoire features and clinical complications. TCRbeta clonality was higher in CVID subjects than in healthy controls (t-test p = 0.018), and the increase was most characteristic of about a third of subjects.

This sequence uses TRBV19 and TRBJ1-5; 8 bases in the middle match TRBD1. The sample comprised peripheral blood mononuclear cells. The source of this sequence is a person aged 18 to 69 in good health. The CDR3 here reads CASRTGSHQPQHF. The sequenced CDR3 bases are TGTGCCAGCCGGACAGGGTCACATCAGCCC.